This T cell receptor (beta chain) was recorded in a study of blood T cell repertoires in COVID-19. Background on the study: PBMCs, B-cell-depleted T cells, or T cells provided the cDNA or gDNA that made up the material.

Germline V gene data show CDR1 as MNHEY and CDR2 as SVGAGI. The CDR3 totals 15 residues. Between the trimmed V and J ends, which lost 5 bases and 8 bases, there was a span of 18 bases. In the source study's methods: From reference gene primer amplification, estimates of nucleated cell counts were derived. Using immunoSEQ multiplex PCR, the repertoire was profiled, and TCRdb retains in-frame clones only, with some absent. V, J and clone size are those of that table, while D and trimming were read from the DNA. Here the sample spans over 200,000 clones, around 86% being singletons. V is TRBV6-5 and J is TRBJ1-4; D is unclear. The clonotype comes from a man at least 80 years old with acute or convalescent COVID-19. The sequenced material came from peripheral blood. For the CDR3, the DNA is TGTGCCAGCAGTCAACCTAGGTCCGCAAAAGAAAAACTGTTTTTT. Encoded protein: CASSQPRSAKEKLFF.